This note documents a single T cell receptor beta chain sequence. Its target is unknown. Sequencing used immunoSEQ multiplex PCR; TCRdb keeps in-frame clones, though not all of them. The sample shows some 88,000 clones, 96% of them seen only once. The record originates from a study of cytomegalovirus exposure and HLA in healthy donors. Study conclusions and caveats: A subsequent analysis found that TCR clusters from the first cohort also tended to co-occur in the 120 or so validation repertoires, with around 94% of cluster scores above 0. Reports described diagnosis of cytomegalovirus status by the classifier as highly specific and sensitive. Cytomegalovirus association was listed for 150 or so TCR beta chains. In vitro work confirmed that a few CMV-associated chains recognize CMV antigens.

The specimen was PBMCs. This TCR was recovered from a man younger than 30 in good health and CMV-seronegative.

The chain's CDR3 is CASSVMSSGRNTGELFF. The CDR3 nucleotides are TGTGCCAGCAGCGTAATGTCTAGCGGGCGGAACACCGGGGAGCTGTTTTTT. V usage is TRBV9 and J usage is TRBJ2-2; 8 bases align to TRBD2. The V and J ends lost 1 base and 1 base, in that order; junction bases with no gene match: 6. CDR1 and CDR2 from the germline V gene are SGDLS and YYNGEE. The CDR3 has 17 amino acids.